This T cell receptor beta chain was obtained from a study of T cell responses to AZD1222 COVID-19 vaccine. Study findings and constraints: Compared with day 0, the breadth and depth of the Spike-specific TCR repertoire rose significantly after two doses of AZD1222. Across spike, vaccine-associated CD4 TCRs were found, dominant at 160-218 and 743-854. Reportedly, close to half of spike-specific TCRs are directed against unmutated variant regions. There were repertoire samples only from the period after the peak T cell response.

As regards this clone: The antigen remains unidentified.

Here immunoSEQ multiplex PCR was the method, and the copy in TCRdb shows in-frame clones only, minus some. The sample records 150,000 or so clones, roughly 92% being singletons. With 4 bases removed from V and 3 bases from J, the gap between germline ends came to 11 bases. CDR1 and CDR2 (germline): KGHDR, SFDVKD. There are 14 residues in the CDR3. The material sequenced was peripheral blood, taken 28 days after the second AZD1222 dose. The clonotype was recovered from an adult who received the AZD1222 COVID-19 vaccine. The rearrangement links TRBV24-1 to TRBJ1-2; D is uncertain. DNA of the CDR3: TGTGCCACCAGTGACGCCGGGAGAGACTATGGCTACACCTTC. This translates into CATSDAGRDYGYTF.